The 29 T cell receptor beta chains given below trace back to one sample, sequenced in a study of beta chain features in type 1 diabetes. Their specific antigens are unknown. cDNA synthesis used the whole RNA isolate, giving expressed TCRB sequences. Produced via immunoSEQ multiplex PCR; TCRdb's table is partial and in-frame only. The profile shows a few hundred thousand clones, around 16% of them singletons. Study observations and caveats: A moderate, significant TCRB CDR3 shortening appeared in type 1 diabetes across four CD4+ subsets.

Material: naive CD4+ T cells from blood. The receptors stem from a man aged 25-40 years with type 1 diabetes.

In its sample, this clone was seen a few times. V is TRBV30 and J is TRBJ1-4; D possibly corresponds to TRBD1 (6 bases). Trimming took 1 base from V and 4 from J, leaving 10 bases between them. This CDR3 contains 14 residues. The germline V gene encodes CDR1 GTSNPN and CDR2 SVGIG (reference sequence). This CDR3 is CAWSDGGLNEKLFF. The CDR3 DNA sequence: TGTGCCTGGAGTGATGGGGGCCTTAATGAAAAACTGTTTTTT. Based on the CDR3 plus reference TRBV30 and TRBJ1-4, the full variable domain is SQTIHQWPATLVQPVGSPLSLECTVEGTSNPNLYWYRQAAGRGLQLLFYSVGIGQISSEVPQNLSASRPQDRQFILSSKKLLLSDSGFYLCAWSDGGLNEKLFFGSGTQLSVL.

The chain employs TRBV29-1 and TRBJ2-1; 10 bases line up with TRBD1. The CDR3 runs 15 residues. Unmatched junction bases numbered 9, after V lost 5 bases and J lost 5 bases. Germline V CDR1 and CDR2: SQVTM, ANQGSEA. DNA for the CDR3: TGCAGCGTTTTTCCGGGACAGGGGCCCGACAATGAGCAGTTCTTC. Translation gives CSVFPGQGPDNEQFF.

V gene TRBV20-1 combines with J gene TRBJ2-1; D is perhaps TRBD2 (5 bases). V lost 6 bases to trimming and J lost 8 bases, with 11 bases between them. Germline values: CDR1 DFQATT, CDR2 SNEGSKA (reference sequence). The CDR3 totals 11 residues. Here the CDR3 DNA reads TGCAGTGCGGAACCGGGGTATGAGCAGTTCTTC. It yields the protein CSAEPGYEQFF.

J is TRBJ2-5 and V is TRBV7-7; possible D gene TRBD2, 6 bases. The CDR3 consists of 16 residues. Trimming shortened V by 3 bases and J by 1 base, and 15 bases separated the two germline ends. In germline, CDR1 is SSHAT, CDR2 FNYEAQ (reference sequence). The CDR3 nucleotides read TGTGCCAGCAGCTTCAGTATCGGGGGTATCCAAGAGACCCAGTACTTC. Residues: CASSFSIGGIQETQYF.

The chain couples TRBV29-1 to TRBJ1-2; 7 bases line up with TRBD1. Germline trimming cut 5 bases from V and 3 bases from J; bases unmatched to any gene: 6. Germline V gives CDR1 SQVTM, CDR2 ANQGSEA. This CDR3 has 13 amino acids. Here the CDR3 reads CSVRDSLYYGYTF. The CDR3 bases are TGCAGCGTTAGGGACAGTCTTTACTATGGCTACACCTTC.

In this sample, this clone turned up a few times. The chain joins TRBV4-2 to TRBJ1-1; 10 nucleotides align to TRBD1. This CDR3 is built from 15 residues. J lost 4 bases, V lost 0 bases, and 2 bases had no gene match. Looked up from germline, CDR1 is LGHNA and CDR2 is YNFKEQ. CDR3 residues: CASSQDRDRGTEAFF. CDR3 nucleotides: TGTGCCAGCAGCCAAGACCGGGACAGGGGCACTGAAGCTTTCTTT.

This clone showed up just a few times. At one end the junction does not follow the germline gene, possibly because of a read error. The rearrangement links TRBV27 to TRBJ2-7, with D hard to call. This CDR3 has 13 residues. Germline V gene data show CDR1 as MNHEY and CDR2 as SMNVEV (reference sequence). DNA of the CDR3: TGTGCCAGCACCATAAATCGAAGGGCTCCCCTCCTCTTC. This sequence encodes CASTINRRAPLLF.

This clone has just a few counts. The V and J genes are TRBV2 and TRBJ2-5, with 8 bases lining up with TRBD2. The CDR3 totals 13 residues. Unmatched junction bases numbered 6, after V lost 8 bases and J lost 4 bases. CDR1 and CDR2 from the germline V gene are SNHLY and FYNNEI. This CDR3 reads CASQRESGETQYF. The DNA for the CDR3 is TGTGCCAGCCAGCGGGAGAGTGGAGAGACCCAGTACTTC.

This clone was detected only a few times. V is TRBV11-1 and J is TRBJ2-4; D possibly corresponds to TRBD1 (6 bases). V was pared by 5 bases and J by 8 bases, with 10 bases between. The CDR3 extends over 12 amino acids. CDR1 is SGHAT, CDR2 FQDESV, per germline (reference sequence). The CDR3 sequence: CASSRNRDIQYF. The CDR3 DNA is TGTGCCAGCAGCCGGAACAGGGACATTCAGTACTTC.

There are a few counts of this clone. J is TRBJ1-4 and V is TRBV14, with D possibly being TRBD1 (5 bases). V was pared by 1 base and J by 0 bases, with 6 bases between. CDR3 size: 15 residues. Germline assignment: CDR1 SGHDN and CDR2 FVKESK. CDR3 sequence: CASSQGTTTNEKLFF. CDR3 in DNA: TGTGCCAGCAGCCAAGGGACAACAACTAATGAAAAACTGTTTTTT.

This rearrangement joins TRBV20-1 to TRBJ1-1; D remains ambiguous. Trimming shortened V by 0 bases and J by 11 bases, and 7 bases separated the two germline ends. Per germline, CDR1 DFQATT and CDR2 SNEGSKA (reference sequence). The CDR3 runs 10 residues. The CDR3 here is CSARDLRAFF. DNA for the CDR3: TGCAGTGCTAGAGATTTAAGGGCTTTCTTT.

This clone was recorded a few times. The gene calls are TRBV7-9 and TRBJ1-2, with D perhaps matching TRBD1 (5 bases). In germline, CDR1 is SEHNR, CDR2 FQNEAQ (reference sequence). The CDR3 contains 12 residues. Trimming left V 1 base short and J 8 bases short, with 8 bases between. The CDR3 nucleotides are TGTGCCAGCAGCTTAGGCAGGGACGGCTACACCTTC. This sequence encodes CASSLGRDGYTF.

The sample holds a few counts of this clone. The chain uses TRBV30 and TRBJ2-1; 10 nucleotides match TRBD2. Germline CDR1 is GTSNPN and CDR2 is SVGIG (reference sequence). The CDR3 extends over 19 amino acids. Trimming removed 0 bases from V and 0 bases from J; junction bases left unmatched: 11. The CDR3 loop reads CAWSVRRTSGSSSYNEQFF. The DNA for the CDR3 is TGTGCCTGGAGTGTACGTAGGACTAGCGGATCCAGCTCCTACAATGAGCAGTTCTTC.

The V gene is TRBV9, the J gene TRBJ2-1, with TRBD2 matching 7 bases. Trimming cost V 0 bases and J 6 bases; bases outside gene matches: 6. The CDR3 loop spans 15 amino acids. Germline V gene sequence: CDR1 SGDLS, CDR2 YYNGEE. The CDR3 spells CASSVVGLDSNEQFF. The CDR3 DNA is TGTGCCAGCAGCGTAGTAGGACTAGACTCCAATGAGCAGTTCTTC.

This clone was observed a handful of times. This sequence joins TRBV29-1 and TRBJ1-2, with TRBD1 as a possible D gene (5 bases). Germline V lookup: CDR1 SQVTM, CDR2 ANQGSEA. There are 12 residues in the CDR3. V lost 5 bases to trimming and J lost 13 bases, with 20 bases between them. The CDR3 loop is CSVPLKHGACTF. The CDR3 DNA reads TGCAGCGTTCCCCTGAAGCACGGGGCCTGCACCTTC. Full variable domain (remainder filled in from reference TRBV29-1 and TRBJ1-2): SAVISQKPSRDICQRGTSLTIQCQVDSQVTMMFWYRQQPGQSLTLIATANQGSEATYESGFVIDKFPISRPNLTFSTLTVSNMSPEDSSIYLCSVPLKHGACTFGSGTRLTVV.

The V call is TRBV15, the J call TRBJ2-5, with 9 bases that match TRBD2. CDR1 LNHNV and CDR2 YYDKDF come from the germline V gene (reference sequence). The CDR3 contains 14 residues. V lost 5 bases, J lost 7 bases, and 8 bases stayed unmatched. The CDR3 is CATSLSGGQGTQYF. In nucleotides, the CDR3 is TGTGCCACCAGCCTCAGCGGGGGGCAGGGGACCCAGTACTTC. The variable domain in full, completed from reference TRBV15 and TRBJ2-5, reads DAMVIQNPRYQVTQFGKPVTLSCSQTLNHNVMYWYQQKSSQAPKLLFHYYDKDFNNEADTPDNFQSRRPNTSFCFLDIRSPGLGDTAMYLCATSLSGGQGTQYFGPGTRLLVL.

In its sample, this clone was seen a few times. The chain combines TRBV10-3 with TRBJ2-5; D uncertain. The V end lost 3 bases, the J end lost 8 bases, and 7 bases lay between the germline ends. The V gene's germline CDR1 is ENHRY and CDR2 SYGVKD. This CDR3 comprises 11 residues. The DNA for the CDR3 is TGTGCCATCAGTGACGCATCAACCCAGTACTTC. This gives the protein CAISDASTQYF.

V and J are TRBV29-1 and TRBJ2-5; 11 nucleotides line up with TRBD1. Germline CDR1 reads SQVTM; CDR2 reads ANQGSEA. CDR3 size: 17 residues. Trimming took 3 bases from V and 0 from J; bases not matched to a gene: 9. The DNA for the CDR3 is TGCAGCGTTGATAGGACAGGGGGCGCGGGGTACCAAGAGACCCAGTACTTC. It is translated as CSVDRTGGAGYQETQYF.

The chain employs TRBV7-9 and TRBJ2-4; no reliable D call. CDR3 size: 14 residues. Trimming took off 4 bases at V and 0 bases at J, with 7 bases between the two ends. The germline CDR1 and CDR2 sequences are SEHNR and FQNEAQ (reference sequence). The CDR3 reads CASSSVPAKNIQYF. CDR3 bases: TGTGCCAGCAGCTCCGTCCCAGCCAAAAACATTCAGTACTTC. Together with reference TRBV7-9 and TRBJ2-4, the CDR3 gives the full variable domain: DTGVSQNPRHKITKRGQNVTFRCDPISEHNRLYWYRQTLGQGPEFLTYFQNEAQLEKSRLLSDRFSAERPKGSFSTLEIQRTEQGDSAMYLCASSSVPAKNIQYFGAGTRLSVL.

This clone was detected a few times. The chain carries TRBV5-1 and TRBJ2-4; 10 positions match TRBD2. The CDR3 loop spans 16 amino acids. V was clipped by 0 bases and J by 8 bases; unmatched bases: 8. Germline V gene sequence: CDR1 SGHRS, CDR2 YFSETQ. CDR3 coding DNA: TGCGCCAGCAGCTTGGGAAGCGGGAGGGCCATTGACATTCAGTACTTC. The encoded protein is CASSLGSGRAIDIQYF.

This rearrangement joins TRBV14 to TRBJ2-7, with 8 bases matching TRBD2. The CDR3 loop spans 18 amino acids. Germline V gene sequence: CDR1 SGHDN, CDR2 FVKESK. J was trimmed by 4 bases and V by 5 bases; bases with no gene match: 19. The CDR3 region has the DNA TGTGCCAGCAGCTCCTATGCTCGGCTAGCGGGCGAAGTGTACGAGCAGTACTTC. Its translation: CASSSYARLAGEVYEQYF.

This chain joins TRBV5-1 and TRBJ2-5; D perhaps matches TRBD2 (6 bases). Trimming took 4 bases from V and 4 from J, leaving 14 bases between them. Germline values: CDR1 SGHRS, CDR2 YFSETQ. The CDR3 is made up of 14 amino acids. The CDR3 here is CASSPGAGRETQYF. For the CDR3, the DNA is TGCGCCAGCAGCCCGGGAGCCGGAAGAGAGACCCAGTACTTC.

There are a few counts of this clone. The rearrangement joins TRBV25-1 to TRBJ2-2, with D possibly matching TRBD1 (6 bases). V was shortened by 0 bases and J by 3 bases, with 8 bases between the two germline ends. Germline-derived CDR1 and CDR2 are MGHDK and SYGVNS. The CDR3 runs to 15 residues. The CDR3 DNA reads TGTGCCAGCAGTGAATACAGGGGTGACACCGGGGAGCTGTTTTTT. Protein sequence: CASSEYRGDTGELFF.

The chain carries TRBV7-9 and TRBJ2-5; weak D call: TRBD2 (5 bases). Deletions cut 6 bases from V and 4 bases from J, with 12 bases between. Germline V gene data show CDR1 as SEHNR and CDR2 as FQNEAQ (reference sequence). This CDR3 contains 13 residues. The CDR3 coding sequence is TGTGCCAGCAGACTAGACGTCTCAGAGACCCAGTACTTC. It encodes CASRLDVSETQYF.

This clone has only a few counts. The gene calls are TRBV7-6 and TRBJ2-7; tentative D call: TRBD2 (6 bases). CDR3 size: 14 residues. Trimming removed 4 bases at V and 3 bases at J, with 13 bases between. CDR1 and CDR2 (germline): SGHVS, FNYEAQ. The CDR3 is CASSSVGGNYEQYF. In nucleotides, the CDR3 is TGTGCCAGCAGCTCCGTAGGCGGGAACTACGAGCAGTACTTC.

This chain connects TRBV9 to TRBJ2-5; TRBD1 aligns across 7 bases. Germline V gene data show CDR1 as SGDLS and CDR2 as YYNGEE. The CDR3 is 13 residues long. The DNA of the CDR3 is TGTGCTAGTTCCGACAGGGTTCAAGAGACCCAGTACTTC. Encoded protein: CASSDRVQETQYF.

J is TRBJ1-2 and V is TRBV6-1, with 10 bases fitting TRBD1. The CDR3 is made up of 14 amino acids. V shed 6 bases and J 4 bases; nucleotides not matched to a gene: 5. Germline-derived CDR1 and CDR2 are MNHNS and SASEGT. CDR3: CASSDRGLSYGYTF. The CDR3 bases are TGTGCCAGCAGCGACAGGGGGCTGAGCTATGGCTACACCTTC.

The table lists this clone with a few counts. This CDR3 is CASSPLGGWNTGELFF. CDR3 nucleotides: TGTGCCAGCAGTCCCCTAGGCGGCTGGAACACCGGGGAGCTGTTTTTT. This chain connects TRBV27 to TRBJ2-2; no reliable D call. The CDR3 has 16 amino acids. V gave up 5 bases and J gave up 1 base, with 14 bases separating them. Germline V gene sequence: CDR1 MNHEY, CDR2 SMNVEV (reference sequence).

This clone was counted a few times. This chain links TRBV7-8 with TRBJ1-5; weak D call: TRBD1 (6 bases). The CDR3 length is 15 residues. Germline V gene sequence: CDR1 SGHVS, CDR2 FQNEAQ. The V end was cut by 5 bases, the J end by 3 bases, with 14 bases between. CDR3 sequence reads: CASSNRETNNQPQHF. CDR3 coding DNA: TGTGCCAGCAGCAACAGGGAAACCAACAATCAGCCCCAGCATTTT.